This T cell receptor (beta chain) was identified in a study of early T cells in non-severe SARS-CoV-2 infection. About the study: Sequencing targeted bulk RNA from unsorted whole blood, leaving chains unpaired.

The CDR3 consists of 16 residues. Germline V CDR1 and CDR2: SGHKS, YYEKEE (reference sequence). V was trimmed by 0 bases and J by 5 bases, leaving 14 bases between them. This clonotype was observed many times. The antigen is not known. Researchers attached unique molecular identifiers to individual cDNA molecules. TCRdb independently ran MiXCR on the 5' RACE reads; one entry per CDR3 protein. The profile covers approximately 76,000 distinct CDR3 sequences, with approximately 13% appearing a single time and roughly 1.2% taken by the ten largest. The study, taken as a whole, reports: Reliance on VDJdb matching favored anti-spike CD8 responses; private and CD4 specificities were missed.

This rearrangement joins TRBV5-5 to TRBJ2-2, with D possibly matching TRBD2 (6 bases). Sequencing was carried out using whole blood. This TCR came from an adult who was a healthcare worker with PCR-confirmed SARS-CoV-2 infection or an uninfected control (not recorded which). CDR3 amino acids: CASSLVKGRSTGELFF. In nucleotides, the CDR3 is TGTGCCAGCAGCTTGGTGAAAGGGAGGTCTACCGGGGAGCTGTTTTTT.